There are a few counts of the clone carrying this T cell receptor (beta chain). These data belong to a study of blood T cell repertoires in COVID-19. For the study at large: The study drew acute and convalescent COVID-19 samples from the United States, Italy and Spain. The cDNA or gDNA used as material had been derived from T cells, B-cell-depleted T cells, or PBMCs.

As processed by the authors: Reference gene primers were amplified, and this amplification served to estimate nucleated cell counts. Produced via immunoSEQ multiplex PCR; TCRdb's table is partial and in-frame only. V, J and clone size derive from that table, while D and trimming were established from the DNA sequence. The sample has roughly 150,000 clones, roughly 91% seen once. Recruited during active infection, patients (from Seattle) were subsequently followed longitudinally. The J segment lost 5 bases and the V segment lost 2 bases, leaving 7 bases of the junction unmatched. The germline gives CDR1 MNHNY, CDR2 SVGAGI (reference sequence). CDR3 length equals 16 residues.

J is TRBJ1-2 and V is TRBV6-6, with 11 bases identical to TRBD1. Material: peripheral blood. This clonotype was obtained from a man aged 18 to 30 with COVID-19, enrolled during active disease. The CDR3: CASSYPPGQGVYGYTF. CDR3 nucleotides: TGTGCCAGCAGTTACCCGCCGGGACAGGGGGTGTATGGCTACACCTTC.